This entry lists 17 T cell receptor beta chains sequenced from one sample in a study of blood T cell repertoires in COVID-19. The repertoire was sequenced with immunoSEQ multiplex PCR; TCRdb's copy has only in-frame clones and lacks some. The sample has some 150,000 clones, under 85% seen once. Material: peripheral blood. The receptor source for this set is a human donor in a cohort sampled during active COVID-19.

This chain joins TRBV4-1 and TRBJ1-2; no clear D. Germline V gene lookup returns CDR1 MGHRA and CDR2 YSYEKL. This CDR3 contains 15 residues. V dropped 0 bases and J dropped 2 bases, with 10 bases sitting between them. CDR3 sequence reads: CASSQDPNINYGYTF. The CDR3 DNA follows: TGCGCCAGCAGCCAAGATCCGAACATAAACTATGGCTACACCTTC.

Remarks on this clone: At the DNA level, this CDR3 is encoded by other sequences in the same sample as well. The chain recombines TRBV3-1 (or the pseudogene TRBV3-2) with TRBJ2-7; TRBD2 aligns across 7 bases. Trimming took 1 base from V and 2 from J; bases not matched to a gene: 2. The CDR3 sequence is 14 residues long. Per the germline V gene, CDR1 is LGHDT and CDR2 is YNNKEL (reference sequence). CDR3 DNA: TGTGCCAGCAGCCAAGGGGGGGGGACCTACGAGCAGTACTTC. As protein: CASSQGGGTYEQYF.

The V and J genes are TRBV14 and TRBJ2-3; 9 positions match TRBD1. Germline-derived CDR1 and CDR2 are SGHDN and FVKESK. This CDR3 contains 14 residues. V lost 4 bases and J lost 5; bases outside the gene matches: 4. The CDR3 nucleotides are TGTGCCAGCAGCCGAAGACAGGGGGTAGATACGCAGTATTTT. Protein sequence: CASSRRQGVDTQYF.

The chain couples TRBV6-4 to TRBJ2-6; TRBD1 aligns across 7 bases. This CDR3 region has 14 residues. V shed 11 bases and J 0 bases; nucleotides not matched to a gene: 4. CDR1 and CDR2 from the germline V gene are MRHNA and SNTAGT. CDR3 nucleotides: TGTGCCCGGACAGGACCCTCTGGGGCCAACGTCCTGACTTTC. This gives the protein CARTGPSGANVLTF.

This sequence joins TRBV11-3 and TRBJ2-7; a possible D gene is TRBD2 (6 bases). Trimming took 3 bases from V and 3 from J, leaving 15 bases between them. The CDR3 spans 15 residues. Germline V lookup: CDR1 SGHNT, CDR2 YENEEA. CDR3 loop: CASSFISGPFYEQYF. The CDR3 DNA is TGTGCCAGCAGCTTTATTAGCGGACCTTTCTACGAGCAGTACTTC.

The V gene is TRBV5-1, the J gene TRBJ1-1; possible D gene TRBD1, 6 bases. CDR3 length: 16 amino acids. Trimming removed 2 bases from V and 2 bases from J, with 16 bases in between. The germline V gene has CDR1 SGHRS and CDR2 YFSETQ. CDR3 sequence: CASSFGQILGNTEAFF. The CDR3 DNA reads TGCGCCAGCAGCTTTGGACAGATTTTGGGAAACACTGAAGCTTTCTTT.

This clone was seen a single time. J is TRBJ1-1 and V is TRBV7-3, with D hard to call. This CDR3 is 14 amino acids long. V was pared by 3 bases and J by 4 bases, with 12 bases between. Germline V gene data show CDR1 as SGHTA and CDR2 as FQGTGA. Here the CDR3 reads CASSLDRAGTEAFF. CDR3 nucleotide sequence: TGTGCCAGCAGCTTGGACCGAGCGGGCACTGAAGCTTTCTTT.

The CDR3 loop is CASSVGVAGGITDTQYF. The DNA of the CDR3 is TGTGCCAGCAGCGTAGGAGTAGCGGGGGGGATCACAGATACGCAGTATTTT. V gene TRBV9 combines with J gene TRBJ2-3, with 11 bases aligning to TRBD2. Losses at the gene ends were 0 bases for V and 2 bases for J; bases not matched to a gene: 5. The CDR3 runs to 17 residues. Germline V gene lookup returns CDR1 SGDLS and CDR2 YYNGEE.

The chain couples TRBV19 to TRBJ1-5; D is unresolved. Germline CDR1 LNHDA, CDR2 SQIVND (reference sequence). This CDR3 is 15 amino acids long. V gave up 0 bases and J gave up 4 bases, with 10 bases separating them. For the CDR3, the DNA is TGTGCCAGTAGTATAGAGGAGGGCCAGAATCAGCCCCAGCATTTT. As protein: CASSIEEGQNQPQHF.

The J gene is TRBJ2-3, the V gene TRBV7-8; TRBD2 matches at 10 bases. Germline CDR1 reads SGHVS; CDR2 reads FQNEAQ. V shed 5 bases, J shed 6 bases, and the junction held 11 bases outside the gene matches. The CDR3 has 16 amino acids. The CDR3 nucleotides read TGTGCCAGCAGCCCCCGGGCCAGCGGGGGGGCTGATACGCAGTATTTT. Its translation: CASSPRASGGADTQYF. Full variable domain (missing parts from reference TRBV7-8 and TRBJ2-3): GAGVSQSPRYKVAKRGQDVALRCDPISGHVSLFWYQQALGQGPEFLTYFQNEAQLDKSGLPSDRFFAERPEGSVSTLKIQRTQQEDSAVYLCASSPRASGGADTQYFGPGTRLTVL.

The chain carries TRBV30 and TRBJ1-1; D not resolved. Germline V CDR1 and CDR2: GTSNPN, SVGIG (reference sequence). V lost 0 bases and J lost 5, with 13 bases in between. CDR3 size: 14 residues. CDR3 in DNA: TGTGCCTGGAGTGTATTCGGTGGAGGGACTGAAGCTTTCTTT. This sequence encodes CAWSVFGGGTEAFF.

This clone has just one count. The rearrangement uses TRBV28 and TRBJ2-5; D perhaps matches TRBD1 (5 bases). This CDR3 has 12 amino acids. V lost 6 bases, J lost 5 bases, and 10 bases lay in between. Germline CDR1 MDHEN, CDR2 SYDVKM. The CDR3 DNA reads TGTGCCAGCAGGGTCCCAGGGGAGACCCAGTACTTC. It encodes CASRVPGETQYF.

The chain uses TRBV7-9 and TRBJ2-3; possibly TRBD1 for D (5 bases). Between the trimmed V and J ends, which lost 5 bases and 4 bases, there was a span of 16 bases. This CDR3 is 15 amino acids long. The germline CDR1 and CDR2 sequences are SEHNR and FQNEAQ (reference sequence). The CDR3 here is CASSRRVGNADTQYF. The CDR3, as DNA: TGTGCCAGCAGCCGCAGGGTAGGGAATGCAGATACGCAGTATTTT.

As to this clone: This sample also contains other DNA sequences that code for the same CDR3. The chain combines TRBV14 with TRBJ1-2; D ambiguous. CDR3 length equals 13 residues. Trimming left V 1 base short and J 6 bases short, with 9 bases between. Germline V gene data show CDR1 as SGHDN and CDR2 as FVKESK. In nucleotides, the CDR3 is TGTGCCAGCAGCCAAGTACAGAGCCATGGCTACACCTTC. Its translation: CASSQVQSHGYTF.

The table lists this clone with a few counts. The CDR3 here is CASSQGQNTGELFF. CDR3 nucleotides: TGCGCCAGCAGCCAGGGACAAAACACCGGGGAGCTGTTTTTT. The rearrangement links TRBV5-1 to TRBJ2-2; D is possibly TRBD1 (6 bases). The CDR3 spans 14 residues. V lost 4 bases to trimming and J lost 2 bases, with 9 bases between them. Germline V gene sequence: CDR1 SGHRS, CDR2 YFSETQ. Looking up the rest from reference TRBV5-1 and TRBJ2-2 gives the full variable domain: KAGVTQTPRYLIKTRGQQVTLSCSPISGHRSVSWYQQTPGQGLQFLFEYFSETQRNKGNFPGRFSGRQFSNSRSEMNVSTLELGDSALYLCASSQGQNTGELFFGEGSRLTVL.

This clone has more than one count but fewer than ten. CDR3 DNA: TGCAGCGTTGTTTCCAGTCTCACTGAAGCTTTCTTT. This codes for CSVVSSLTEAFF. J is TRBJ1-1 and V is TRBV29-1; D is uncertain. The CDR3 totals 12 residues. The germline gives CDR1 SQVTM, CDR2 ANQGSEA. V lost 4 bases, J lost 4 bases, and 10 bases lay in between.

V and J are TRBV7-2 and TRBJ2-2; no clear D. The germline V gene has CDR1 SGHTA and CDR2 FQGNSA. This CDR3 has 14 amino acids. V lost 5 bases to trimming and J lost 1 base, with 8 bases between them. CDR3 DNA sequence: TGTGCCAGCAGCAGCACTTTGAACACCGGGGAGCTGTTTTTT. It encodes CASSSTLNTGELFF.